This entry is about one T cell receptor (beta chain). The sample belongs to a study of control samples from healthy donors and cancer patients. From germline, CDR1 is KGHSH and CDR2 LQKENI. The CDR3 runs 16 residues. J lost 6 bases, V lost 4 bases, and 12 bases had no gene match. Sequenced by immunoSEQ multiplex PCR; TCRdb stores in-frame clones only, minus some. The sample yields some 29,000 clones, nearly 90% seen once. The TCR was taken from a female donor with melanoma. The specimen sequenced was formalin-fixed, paraffin-embedded tissue. V and J are TRBV18 and TRBJ1-5, with 7 bases that match TRBD1. This CDR3 is CASSLDQGGLGQPQHF. CDR3 sequence (DNA): TGTGCCAGCTCACTAGATCAGGGGGGTCTGGGTCAGCCCCAGCATTTT.